The clone carrying this T cell receptor beta chain occurred a few times. This same CDR3 is encoded by further DNA sequences in the sample. This specimen belongs to a study of cytomegalovirus exposure and HLA in healthy donors. CDR3 length: 16 amino acids. V dropped 0 bases and J dropped 4; count of bases not matched to a gene: 8. Germline V gives CDR1 LGHNA, CDR2 YSLEER. PCR used 60 Vbeta primers and 13 Jbeta primers. Here immunoSEQ multiplex PCR was the method, and the copy in TCRdb shows in-frame clones only, minus some. Of approximately 100,000 clones listed, around 77% are singletons. The origin of this receptor is a man aged 35 to 55 in good health and CMV-seropositive. The chain uses TRBV4-3 and TRBJ2-7; TRBD1 aligns across 8 bases. Input material: PBMCs. The CDR3 is CASSQDSGQGAYEQYF. For the CDR3, the DNA is TGCGCCAGCAGCCAAGATTCCGGGCAGGGGGCGTACGAGCAGTACTTC.